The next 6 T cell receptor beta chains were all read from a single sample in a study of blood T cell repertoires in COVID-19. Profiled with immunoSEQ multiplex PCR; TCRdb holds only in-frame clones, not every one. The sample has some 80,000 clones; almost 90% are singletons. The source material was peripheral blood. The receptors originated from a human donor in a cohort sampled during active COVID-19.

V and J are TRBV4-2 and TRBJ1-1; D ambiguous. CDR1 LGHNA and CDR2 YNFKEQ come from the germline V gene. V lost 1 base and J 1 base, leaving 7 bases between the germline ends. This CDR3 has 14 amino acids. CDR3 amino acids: CASSQGRGNTEAFF. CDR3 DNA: TGTGCCAGCAGCCAAGGGCGGGGGAACACTGAAGCTTTCTTT.

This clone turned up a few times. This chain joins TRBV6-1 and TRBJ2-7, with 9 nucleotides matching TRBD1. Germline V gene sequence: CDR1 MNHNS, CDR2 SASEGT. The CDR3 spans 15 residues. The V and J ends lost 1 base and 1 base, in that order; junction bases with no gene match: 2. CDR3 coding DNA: TGTGCCAGCAGTGAAGAGGGGACAGGGTCCTACGAGCAGTACTTC. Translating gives CASSEEGTGSYEQYF.

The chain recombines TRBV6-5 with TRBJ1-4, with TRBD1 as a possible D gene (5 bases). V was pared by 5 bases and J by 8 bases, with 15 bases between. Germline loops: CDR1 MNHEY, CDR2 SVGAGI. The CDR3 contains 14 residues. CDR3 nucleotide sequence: TGTGCCAGCAGTCGGGGGGGGGTAGGGGAAAAACTGTTTTTT. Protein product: CASSRGGVGEKLFF.

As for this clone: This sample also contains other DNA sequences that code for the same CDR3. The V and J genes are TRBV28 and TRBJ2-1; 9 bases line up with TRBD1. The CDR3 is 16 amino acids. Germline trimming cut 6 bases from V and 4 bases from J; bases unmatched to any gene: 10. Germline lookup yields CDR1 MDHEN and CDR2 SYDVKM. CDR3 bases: TGTGCCAGCAGCTTGCCCCCGGGACAGGGATACAATGAGCAGTTCTTC. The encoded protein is CASSLPPGQGYNEQFF.

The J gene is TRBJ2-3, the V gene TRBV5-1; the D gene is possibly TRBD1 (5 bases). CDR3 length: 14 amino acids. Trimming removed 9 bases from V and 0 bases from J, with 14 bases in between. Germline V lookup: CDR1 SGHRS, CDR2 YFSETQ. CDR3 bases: TGCGCCACCAAACAGGTGACTAGCACAGATACGCAGTATTTT. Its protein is CATKQVTSTDTQYF.

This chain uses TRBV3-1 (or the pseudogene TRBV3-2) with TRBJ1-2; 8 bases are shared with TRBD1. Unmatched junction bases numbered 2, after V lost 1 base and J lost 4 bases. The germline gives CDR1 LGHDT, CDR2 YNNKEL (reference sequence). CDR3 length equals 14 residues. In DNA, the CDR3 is TGTGCCAGCAGCCAAGCCAGGGGGCTCTATGGCTACACCTTC. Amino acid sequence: CASSQARGLYGYTF.